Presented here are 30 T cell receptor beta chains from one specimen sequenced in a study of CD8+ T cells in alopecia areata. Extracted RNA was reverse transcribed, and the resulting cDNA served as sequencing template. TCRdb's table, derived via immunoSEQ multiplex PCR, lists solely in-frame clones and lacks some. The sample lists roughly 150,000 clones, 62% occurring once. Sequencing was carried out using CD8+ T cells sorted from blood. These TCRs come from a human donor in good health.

The CDR3 DNA is TGTGCCAGCAGCTATAGCGGGAGCTCCTACGAGCAGTACTTC. Translating it yields CASSYSGSSYEQYF. The gene calls are TRBV5-4 and TRBJ2-7, with TRBD2 matching 9 bases. Germline lookup yields CDR1 SGHNT and CDR2 YYREEE (reference sequence). Trimming took 3 bases from V and 0 from J; bases not matched to a gene: 1. There are 14 residues in the CDR3.

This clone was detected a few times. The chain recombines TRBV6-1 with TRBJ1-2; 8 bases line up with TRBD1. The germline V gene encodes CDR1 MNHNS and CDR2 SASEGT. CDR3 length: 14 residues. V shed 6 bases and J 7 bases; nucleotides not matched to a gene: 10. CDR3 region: CASSWTGRGIGYTF. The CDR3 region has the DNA TGTGCCAGCAGCTGGACAGGGAGAGGAATTGGCTACACCTTC.

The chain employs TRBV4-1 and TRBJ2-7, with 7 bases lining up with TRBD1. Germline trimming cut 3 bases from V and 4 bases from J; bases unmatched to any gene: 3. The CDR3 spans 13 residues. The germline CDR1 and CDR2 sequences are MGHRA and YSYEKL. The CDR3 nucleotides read TGCGCCAGCAGCCATACAGGGGAGTACGAGCAGTACTTC. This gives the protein CASSHTGEYEQYF.

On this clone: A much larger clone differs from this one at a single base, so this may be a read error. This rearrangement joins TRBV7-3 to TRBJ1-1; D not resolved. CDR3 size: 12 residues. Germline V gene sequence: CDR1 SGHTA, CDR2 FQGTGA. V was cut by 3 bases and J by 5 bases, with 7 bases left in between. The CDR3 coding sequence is TGTGCCAGCAGCTTGAGGGTTACTGAAGCTTTCTTT. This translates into CASSLRVTEAFF.

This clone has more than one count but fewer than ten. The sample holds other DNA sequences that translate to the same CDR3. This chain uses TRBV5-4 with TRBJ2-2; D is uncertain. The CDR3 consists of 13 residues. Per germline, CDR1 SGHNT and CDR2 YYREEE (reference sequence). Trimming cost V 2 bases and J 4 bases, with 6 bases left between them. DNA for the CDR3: TGTGCCAGCAGCTTAGGGCGCACCGGGGAGCTGTTTTTT. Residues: CASSLGRTGELFF.

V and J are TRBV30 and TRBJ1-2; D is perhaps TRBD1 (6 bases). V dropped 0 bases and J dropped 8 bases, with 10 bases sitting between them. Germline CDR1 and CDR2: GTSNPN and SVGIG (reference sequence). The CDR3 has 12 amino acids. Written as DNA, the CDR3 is TGTGCCTGGAGTGTCTCAGGGGTCGGCTACACCTTC. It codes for CAWSVSGVGYTF.

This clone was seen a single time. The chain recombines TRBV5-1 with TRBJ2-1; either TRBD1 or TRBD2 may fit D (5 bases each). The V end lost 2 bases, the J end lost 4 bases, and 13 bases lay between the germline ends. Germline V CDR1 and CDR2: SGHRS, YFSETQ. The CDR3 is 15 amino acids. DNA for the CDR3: TGCGCCAGCAGCTTCACCGGGACGGCGTACAATGAGCAGTTCTTC. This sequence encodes CASSFTGTAYNEQFF.

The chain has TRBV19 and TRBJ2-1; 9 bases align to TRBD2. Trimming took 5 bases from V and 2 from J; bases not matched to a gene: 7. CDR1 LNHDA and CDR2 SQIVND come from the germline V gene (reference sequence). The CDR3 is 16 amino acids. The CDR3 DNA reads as TGTGCCAGTAGTCGAAAGGCGGGAGGGGCCTACAATGAGCAGTTCTTC. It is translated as CASSRKAGGAYNEQFF. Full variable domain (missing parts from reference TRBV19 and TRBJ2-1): DGGITQSPKYLFRKEGQNVTLSCEQNLNHDAMYWYRQDPGQGLRLIYYSQIVNDFQKGDIAEGYSVSREKKESFPLTVTSAQKNPTAFYLCASSRKAGGAYNEQFFGPGTRLTVL.

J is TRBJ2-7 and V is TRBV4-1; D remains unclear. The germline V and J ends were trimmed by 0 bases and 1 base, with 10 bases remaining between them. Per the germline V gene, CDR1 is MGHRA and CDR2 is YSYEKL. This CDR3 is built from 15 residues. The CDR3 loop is CASSQDVSRSYEQYF. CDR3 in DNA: TGCGCCAGCAGCCAAGATGTTAGTCGGTCCTACGAGCAGTACTTC.

CDR3 sequence (DNA): TGTGCCAGCAGTTTAAACGGGGGACTCGGGCCGGGATATCAGCCCCAGCATTTT. Residues: CASSLNGGLGPGYQPQHF. The rearrangement links TRBV27 to TRBJ1-5; D possibly corresponds to TRBD1 (5 bases). Germline lookup yields CDR1 MNHEY and CDR2 SMNVEV (reference sequence). This CDR3 comprises 18 residues. Trimming left V 2 bases short and J 5 bases short, with 22 bases between.

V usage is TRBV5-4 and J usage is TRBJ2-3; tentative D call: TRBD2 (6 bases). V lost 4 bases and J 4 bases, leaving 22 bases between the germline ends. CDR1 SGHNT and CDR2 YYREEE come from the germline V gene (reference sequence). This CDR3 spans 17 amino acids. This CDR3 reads CASSRKGLQPFPDTQYF. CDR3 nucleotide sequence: TGTGCCAGCAGCAGAAAGGGACTTCAACCTTTCCCAGATACGCAGTATTTT.

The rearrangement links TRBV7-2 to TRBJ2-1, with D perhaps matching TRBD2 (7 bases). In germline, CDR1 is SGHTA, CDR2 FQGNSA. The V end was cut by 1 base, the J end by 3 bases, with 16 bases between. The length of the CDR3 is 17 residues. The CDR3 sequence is CASSLEGGTHRYNEQFF. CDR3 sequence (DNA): TGTGCCAGCAGCTTAGAGGGGGGGACCCACCGCTACAATGAGCAGTTCTTC. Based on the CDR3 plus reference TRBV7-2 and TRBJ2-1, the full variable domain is GAGVSQSPSNKVTEKGKDVELRCDPISGHTALYWYRQSLGQGLEFLIYFQGNSAPDKSGLPSDRFSAERTGGSVSTLTIQRTQQEDSAVYLCASSLEGGTHRYNEQFFGPGTRLTVL.

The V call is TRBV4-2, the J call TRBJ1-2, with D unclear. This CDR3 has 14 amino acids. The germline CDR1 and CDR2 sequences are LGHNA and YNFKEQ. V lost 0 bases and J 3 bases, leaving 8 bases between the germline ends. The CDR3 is CASSQDAGYYGYTF. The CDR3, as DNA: TGTGCCAGCAGCCAAGATGCGGGTTACTATGGCTACACCTTC.

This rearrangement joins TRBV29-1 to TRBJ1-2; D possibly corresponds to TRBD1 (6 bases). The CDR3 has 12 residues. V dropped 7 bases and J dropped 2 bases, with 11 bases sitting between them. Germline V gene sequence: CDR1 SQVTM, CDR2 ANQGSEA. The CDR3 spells CSAIQGNYGYTF. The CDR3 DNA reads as TGCAGCGCGATACAGGGAAACTATGGCTACACCTTC.

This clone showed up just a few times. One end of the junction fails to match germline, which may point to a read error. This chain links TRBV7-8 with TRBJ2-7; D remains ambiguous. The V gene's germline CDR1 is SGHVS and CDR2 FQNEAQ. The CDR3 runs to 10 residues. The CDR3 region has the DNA TGTGCCAGCAGCCCCACCAGGTCTCTATTC. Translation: CASSPTRSLF.

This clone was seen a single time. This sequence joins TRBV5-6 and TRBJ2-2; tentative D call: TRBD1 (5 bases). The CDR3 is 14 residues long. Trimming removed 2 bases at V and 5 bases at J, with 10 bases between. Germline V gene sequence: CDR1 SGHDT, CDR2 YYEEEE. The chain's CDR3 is CASSFGTGTGELFF. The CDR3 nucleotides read TGTGCCAGCAGCTTTGGAACAGGTACCGGGGAGCTGTTTTTT.

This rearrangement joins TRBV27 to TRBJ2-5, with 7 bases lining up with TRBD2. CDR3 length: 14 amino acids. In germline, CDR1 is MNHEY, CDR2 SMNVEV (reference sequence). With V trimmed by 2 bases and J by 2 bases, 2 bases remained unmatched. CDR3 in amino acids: CASSLVGGQETQYF. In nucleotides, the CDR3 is TGTGCCAGCAGTTTAGTCGGGGGGCAAGAGACCCAGTACTTC.

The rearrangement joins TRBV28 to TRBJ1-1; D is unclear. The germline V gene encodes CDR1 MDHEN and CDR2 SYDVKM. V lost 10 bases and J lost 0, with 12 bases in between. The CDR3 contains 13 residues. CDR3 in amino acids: CATQKTLNTEAFF. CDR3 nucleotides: TGTGCCACCCAGAAGACTTTGAACACTGAAGCTTTCTTT.

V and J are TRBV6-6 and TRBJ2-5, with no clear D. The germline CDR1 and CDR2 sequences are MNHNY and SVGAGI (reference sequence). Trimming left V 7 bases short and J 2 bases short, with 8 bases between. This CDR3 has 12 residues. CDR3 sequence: CASISVQETQYF. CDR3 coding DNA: TGTGCCAGCATATCTGTACAAGAGACCCAGTACTTC.

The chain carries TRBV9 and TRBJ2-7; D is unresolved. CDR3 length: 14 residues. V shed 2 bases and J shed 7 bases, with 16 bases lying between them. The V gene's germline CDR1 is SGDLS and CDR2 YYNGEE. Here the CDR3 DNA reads TGTGCCAGCAGCGTTAGGTCTACGCCCTTGGAGCAGTACTTC. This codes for CASSVRSTPLEQYF.

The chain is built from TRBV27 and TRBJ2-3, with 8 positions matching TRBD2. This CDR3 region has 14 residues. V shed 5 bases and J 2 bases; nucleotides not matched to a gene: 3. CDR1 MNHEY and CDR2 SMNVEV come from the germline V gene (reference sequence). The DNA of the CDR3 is TGTGCCAGCAGTGGTAGCGGGACCACAGATACGCAGTATTTT. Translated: CASSGSGTTDTQYF.

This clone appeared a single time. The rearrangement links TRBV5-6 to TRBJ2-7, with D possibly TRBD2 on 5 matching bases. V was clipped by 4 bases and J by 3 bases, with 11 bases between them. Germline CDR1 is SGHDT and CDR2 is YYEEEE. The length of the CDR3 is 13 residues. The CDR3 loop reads CASSAGRDYEQYF. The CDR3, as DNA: TGTGCCAGCAGCGCCGGACGGGACTACGAGCAGTACTTC.

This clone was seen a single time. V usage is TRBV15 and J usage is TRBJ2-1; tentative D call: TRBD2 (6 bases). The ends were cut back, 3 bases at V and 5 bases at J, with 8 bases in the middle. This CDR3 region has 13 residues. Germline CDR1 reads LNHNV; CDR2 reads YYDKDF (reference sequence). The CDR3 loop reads CATSREGHNEQFF. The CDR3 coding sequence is TGTGCCACCAGCAGGGAGGGGCACAATGAGCAGTTCTTC.

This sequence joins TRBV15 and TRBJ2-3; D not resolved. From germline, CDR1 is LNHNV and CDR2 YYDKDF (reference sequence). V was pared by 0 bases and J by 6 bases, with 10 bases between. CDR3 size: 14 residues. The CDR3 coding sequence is TGTGCCACCAGCAGAGATCGTTCGGCGGATACGCAGTATTTT. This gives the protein CATSRDRSADTQYF.

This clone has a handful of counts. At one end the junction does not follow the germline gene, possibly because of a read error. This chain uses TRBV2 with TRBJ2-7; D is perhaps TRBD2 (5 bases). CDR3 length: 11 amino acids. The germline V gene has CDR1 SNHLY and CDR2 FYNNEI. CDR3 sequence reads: CASSERSSPAF. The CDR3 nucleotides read TGTGCCAGCAGTGAAAGGTCTAGCCCGGCGTTC.

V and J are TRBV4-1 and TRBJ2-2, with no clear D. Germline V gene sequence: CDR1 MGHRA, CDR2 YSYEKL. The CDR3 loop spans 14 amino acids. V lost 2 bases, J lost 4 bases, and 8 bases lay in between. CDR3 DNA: TGCGCCAGCAGCCAATCCGCCCTCACCGGGGAGCTGTTTTTT. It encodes CASSQSALTGELFF.

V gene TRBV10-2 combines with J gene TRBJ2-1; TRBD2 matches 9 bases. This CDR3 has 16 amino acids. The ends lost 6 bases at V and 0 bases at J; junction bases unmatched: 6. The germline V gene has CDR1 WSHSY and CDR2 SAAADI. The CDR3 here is CASSAGLASSYNEQFF. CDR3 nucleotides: TGCGCCAGCAGCGCCGGACTAGCGAGCTCCTACAATGAGCAGTTCTTC.

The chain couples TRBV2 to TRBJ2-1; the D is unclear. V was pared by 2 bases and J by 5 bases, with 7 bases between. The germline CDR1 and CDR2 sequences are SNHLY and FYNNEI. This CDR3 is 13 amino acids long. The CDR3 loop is CASSEWKNNEQFF. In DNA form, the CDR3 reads TGTGCCAGCAGTGAATGGAAGAACAATGAGCAGTTCTTC. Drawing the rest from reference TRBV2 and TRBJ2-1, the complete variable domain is EPEVTQTPSHQVTQMGQEVILRCVPISNHLYFYWYRQILGQKVEFLVSFYNNEISEKSEIFDDQFSVERPDGSNFTLKIRSTKLEDSAMYFCASSEWKNNEQFFGPGTRLTVL.

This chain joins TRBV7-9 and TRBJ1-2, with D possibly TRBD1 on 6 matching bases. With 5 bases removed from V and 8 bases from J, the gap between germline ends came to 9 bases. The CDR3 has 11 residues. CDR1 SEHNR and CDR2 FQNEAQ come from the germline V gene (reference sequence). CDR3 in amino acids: CASSRQAGYTF. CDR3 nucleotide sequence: TGTGCCAGCAGCCGACAGGCGGGCTACACCTTC.

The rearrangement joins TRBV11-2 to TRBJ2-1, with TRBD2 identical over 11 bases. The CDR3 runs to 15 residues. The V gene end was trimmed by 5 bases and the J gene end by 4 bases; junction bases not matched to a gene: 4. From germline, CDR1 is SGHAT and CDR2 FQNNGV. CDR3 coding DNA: TGTGCCAGCAGCGCCGGGACTAGCGGTTACAATGAGCAGTTCTTC. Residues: CASSAGTSGYNEQFF.